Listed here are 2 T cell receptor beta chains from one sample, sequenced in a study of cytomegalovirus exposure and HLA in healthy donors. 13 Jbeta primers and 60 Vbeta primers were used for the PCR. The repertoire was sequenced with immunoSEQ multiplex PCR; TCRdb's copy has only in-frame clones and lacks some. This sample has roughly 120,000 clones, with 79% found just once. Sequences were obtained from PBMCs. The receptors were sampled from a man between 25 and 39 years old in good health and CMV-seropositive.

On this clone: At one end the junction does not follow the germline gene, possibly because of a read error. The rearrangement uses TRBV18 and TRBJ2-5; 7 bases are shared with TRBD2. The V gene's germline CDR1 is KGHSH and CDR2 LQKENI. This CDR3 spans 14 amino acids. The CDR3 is CASSPGLGQEPQYF. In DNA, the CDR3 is TGTGCCAGCTCACCAGGACTAGGACAAGAGCCCCAGTACTTC.

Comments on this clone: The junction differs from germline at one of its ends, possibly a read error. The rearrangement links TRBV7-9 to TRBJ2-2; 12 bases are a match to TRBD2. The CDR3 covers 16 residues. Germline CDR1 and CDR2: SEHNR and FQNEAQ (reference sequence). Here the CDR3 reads CSSSTRLAGVTGELFF. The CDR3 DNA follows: TGTTCCAGCAGCACCCGACTAGCGGGAGTCACCGGGGAGCTGTTTTTT.